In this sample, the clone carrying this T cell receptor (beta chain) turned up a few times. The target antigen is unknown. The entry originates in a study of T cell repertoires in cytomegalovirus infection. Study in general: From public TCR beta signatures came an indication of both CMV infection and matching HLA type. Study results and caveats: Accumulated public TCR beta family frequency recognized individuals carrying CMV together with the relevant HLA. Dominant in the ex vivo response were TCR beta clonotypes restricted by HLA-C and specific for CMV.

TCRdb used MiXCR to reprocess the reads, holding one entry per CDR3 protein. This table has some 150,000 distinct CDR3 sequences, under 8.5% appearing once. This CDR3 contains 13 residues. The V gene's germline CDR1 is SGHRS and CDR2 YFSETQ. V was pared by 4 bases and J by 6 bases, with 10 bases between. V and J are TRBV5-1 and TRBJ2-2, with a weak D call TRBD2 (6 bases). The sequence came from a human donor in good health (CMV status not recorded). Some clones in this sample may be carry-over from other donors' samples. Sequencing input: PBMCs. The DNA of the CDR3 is TGCGCCAGCAGCACGGGAGCGGCCGGGGAGCTGTTTTTT. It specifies CASSTGAAGELFF.